The rows below give T cell receptor beta chains drawn from one sample of a study of cytomegalovirus exposure and HLA in healthy donors. Clones were sequenced by immunoSEQ multiplex PCR, and TCRdb holds only the in-frame ones, with some missing. This sample yields 50,000 or so clones, of which around three fifths are seen a single time; over 9.5% belongs to the top ten. The sequenced material came from PBMCs. The receptors here all came from a human donor in good health. Both conserved end residues are part of each CDR3. The D gene is left open where the match is weak. The listing skips clone size in some rows; elsewhere it reads once, few, many or a size class.

j_call: TRBJ2-3; clone_size: few; d_call: -; v_call: TRBV9; cdr3_aa: CASSVVGGAQDTQYF; cdr3_nt: TGTGCCAGCAGCGTAGTAGGGGGGGCCCAAGATACGCAGTATTTT
j_call: TRBJ1-1; clone_size: -; d_call: TRBD1; v_call: TRBV15; cdr3_aa: CATSVGTGGMNTEAFF; cdr3_nt: TGTGCCACCAGCGTCGGGACAGGGGGGATGAACACTGAAGCTTTCTTT
j_call: TRBJ2-2; clone_size: few; d_call: -; v_call: TRBV4-2; cdr3_aa: CASSPERTGELFF; cdr3_nt: TGTGCCAGCAGCCCCGAGCGGACCGGGGAGCTGTTTTTT
j_call: TRBJ2-7; clone_size: -; d_call: -; v_call: TRBV30; cdr3_aa: CAWSVNRVEQYF; cdr3_nt: TGTGCCTGGAGTGTGAACAGGGTCGAGCAGTACTTC
j_call: TRBJ1-3; clone_size: -; d_call: -; v_call: TRBV7-9; cdr3_aa: CASSGGSGAIYF; cdr3_nt: TGTGCCAGCAGCGGCGGGAGCGGGGCCATATATTTT
j_call: TRBJ2-3; clone_size: -; d_call: -; v_call: TRBV6-5; cdr3_aa: CASRGLFSRTDTQYF; cdr3_nt: TGTGCCAGCCGGGGACTCTTTTCCCGCACAGATACGCAGTATTTT
j_call: TRBJ1-5; clone_size: -; d_call: -; v_call: TRBV12-5; cdr3_aa: CASAASGQPQHF; cdr3_nt: TGTGCTAGTGCTGCCAGCGGTCAGCCCCAGCATTTT
j_call: TRBJ2-3; clone_size: few; d_call: TRBD2; v_call: TRBV13; cdr3_aa: CASSPPGLARQYF; cdr3_nt: TGTGCCAGCAGCCCGCCCGGACTAGCCCGGCAGTATTTT
j_call: TRBJ1-4; clone_size: -; d_call: -; v_call: TRBV7-2; cdr3_aa: CASSLAQEGIATNEKLFF; cdr3_nt: TGTGCCAGCAGCTTAGCCCAGGAGGGCATTGCAACTAATGAAAAACTGTTTTTT
j_call: TRBJ2-7; clone_size: -; d_call: -; v_call: TRBV13; cdr3_aa: CASSQGRPSYEQYF; cdr3_nt: TGTGCCAGCAGCCAGGGGCGACCTTCCTACGAGCAGTACTTC
j_call: TRBJ1-2; clone_size: -; d_call: TRBD1; v_call: TRBV6-5; cdr3_aa: CASGPGQGARGYTF; cdr3_nt: TGTGCCAGCGGACCGGGACAGGGGGCGCGTGGCTACACCTTC
j_call: TRBJ1-1; clone_size: few; d_call: -; v_call: TRBV29-1; cdr3_aa: CSVEDRNSRNTEAFF; cdr3_nt: TGCAGCGTTGAAGATCGGAACAGCCGGAACACTGAAGCTTTCTTT
j_call: TRBJ2-2; clone_size: once; d_call: TRBD1; v_call: TRBV19; cdr3_aa: CASTMSPGTGHRGGELFF; cdr3_nt: TGTGCCAGTACCATGTCGCCCGGGACAGGTCACAGAGGCGGGGAGCTGTTTTTT
j_call: TRBJ1-4; clone_size: -; d_call: -; v_call: TRBV5-1; cdr3_aa: CASSLRETEEKLFF; cdr3_nt: TGCGCCAGCAGCCTCCGGGAAACGGAGGAAAAACTGTTTTTT
j_call: TRBJ1-1; clone_size: -; d_call: TRBD1; v_call: TRBV27; cdr3_aa: CASLRDRARNTEAFF; cdr3_nt: TGTGCCAGCCTGCGGGACAGGGCCCGGAACACTGAAGCTTTCTTT
j_call: TRBJ2-6; clone_size: few; d_call: -; v_call: TRBV19; cdr3_aa: CASSSAHSGANVLTF; cdr3_nt: TGTGCCAGTAGTAGTGCGCATTCTGGGGCCAACGTCCTGACTTTC
j_call: TRBJ1-1; clone_size: once; d_call: -; v_call: TRBV19; cdr3_aa: CASTHGRGGDTEAFF; cdr3_nt: TGTGCCAGTACTCATGGGAGGGGTGGTGACACTGAAGCTTTCTTT
j_call: TRBJ1-2; clone_size: -; d_call: -; v_call: TRBV6-1; cdr3_aa: CASSESQLEVYGYTF; cdr3_nt: TGTGCCAGCAGTGAAAGTCAGTTGGAGGTCTATGGCTACACCTTC
j_call: TRBJ2-1; clone_size: -; d_call: TRBD2; v_call: TRBV7-2; cdr3_aa: CASRQPSGVNEQFF; cdr3_nt: TGTGCCAGCAGACAACCCAGCGGGGTAAATGAGCAGTTCTTC
j_call: TRBJ2-1; clone_size: once; d_call: -; v_call: TRBV7-9; cdr3_aa: CASSSRVEQFF; cdr3_nt: TGTGCCAGCAGCTCACGGGTTGAGCAGTTCTTC
j_call: TRBJ2-3; clone_size: -; d_call: -; v_call: TRBV7-3; cdr3_aa: CASSFRKGRTDTQYF; cdr3_nt: TGTGCCAGCAGCTTTCGAAAGGGGAGGACAGATACGCAGTATTTT
j_call: TRBJ2-1; clone_size: few; d_call: TRBD1; v_call: TRBV7-3; cdr3_aa: CASSLVGSGGMVEQFF; cdr3_nt: TGTGCCAGCAGCTTAGTGGGGTCAGGGGGTATGGTTGAGCAGTTCTTC
j_call: TRBJ2-3; clone_size: few; d_call: TRBD2; v_call: TRBV19; cdr3_aa: CASSIGSGGEADTQYF; cdr3_nt: TGTGCCAGTAGTATAGGGAGCGGGGGGGAGGCAGATACGCAGTATTTT
j_call: TRBJ1-1; clone_size: -; d_call: -; v_call: TRBV6-5; cdr3_aa: CASRITENTEAFF; cdr3_nt: TGTGCCAGCAGAATTACAGAGAACACTGAAGCTTTCTTT
j_call: TRBJ1-5; clone_size: -; d_call: -; v_call: TRBV19; cdr3_aa: CASREAGVGNQPQHF; cdr3_nt: TGTGCCAGTAGGGAAGCAGGGGTCGGCAATCAGCCCCAGCATTTT
j_call: TRBJ1-2; clone_size: -; d_call: TRBD1; v_call: TRBV6-6; cdr3_aa: CASSYSGTVSGYTF; cdr3_nt: TGTGCCAGCAGTTACTCCGGGACAGTCTCCGGCTACACCTTC
j_call: TRBJ2-1; clone_size: few; d_call: TRBD2; v_call: TRBV10-3; cdr3_aa: CAITGGAYNEQFF; cdr3_nt: TGTGCCATCACCGGGGGGGCATACAATGAGCAGTTCTTC
j_call: TRBJ2-5; clone_size: few; d_call: -; v_call: TRBV13; cdr3_aa: CASSYPRSQETQYF; cdr3_nt: TGTGCCAGCAGCTACCCGAGAAGTCAAGAGACCCAGTACTTC
j_call: TRBJ1-2; clone_size: few; d_call: -; v_call: TRBV7-3; cdr3_aa: CASSLTPGYGYTF; cdr3_nt: TGTGCCAGCAGCTTAACGCCAGGCTATGGCTACACCTTC
j_call: TRBJ1-3; clone_size: -; d_call: -; v_call: TRBV6-5; cdr3_aa: CASSYSYGSGNTIYF; cdr3_nt: TGTGCCAGCAGTTACTCGTACGGCTCTGGAAACACCATATATTTT